The clone carrying this T cell receptor beta chain was counted a few times. The antigen is not known. The data belong to a study of beta chain features in type 1 diabetes. Study conclusions and caveats: There was a moderate but significant shortening of TCRB CDR3s in all four CD4+ subsets of Type 1 diabetes patients.

V lost 1 base, J lost 6 bases, and 9 bases lay in between. Germline V gene data show CDR1 as SQVTM and CDR2 as ANQGSEA. The length of the CDR3 is 12 residues. Expressed TCRB transcripts were sequenced because the isolated RNA had all been reverse transcribed beforehand. Across stem cell-like memory T cell samples, reads averaged about 920,000. TCRdb's copy holds only in-frame clones and misses some; the assay was immunoSEQ multiplex PCR. The table lists 40,000 to 65,000 clones, about 64% of them singletons. This clonotype was sampled from a woman in her thirties with type 1 diabetes. The sample taken for sequencing was stem cell memory CD4+ T cells from blood. This chain joins TRBV29-1 and TRBJ1-2; D is unclear. CDR3 residues: CSVEVSVDGYTF. Written as DNA, the CDR3 is TGCAGCGTTGAAGTGTCAGTCGATGGCTACACCTTC.